This TCR beta chain is from a study of cytotoxic CD8 clonotypes in ibrutinib-treated CLL. CDR1 and CDR2 from the germline V gene are LNHDA and SQIVND (reference sequence). The CDR3 consists of 11 residues. V lost 5 bases and J lost 6, with 5 bases in between. Clones were read by immunoSEQ multiplex PCR, and TCRdb kept only the in-frame ones, dropping some. This sample carries some 15,000 clones, 68% of them seen once, and the ten largest clones take 18%. Sequencing used PBMCs, obtained before ibrutinib treatment. The receptor comes from a human donor with chronic lymphocytic leukemia. This sequence joins TRBV19 and TRBJ2-1; D is uncertain. CDR3 residues: CASSGRNEQFF. Written as DNA, the CDR3 is TGTGCCAGTAGTGGGCGCAATGAGCAGTTCTTC.